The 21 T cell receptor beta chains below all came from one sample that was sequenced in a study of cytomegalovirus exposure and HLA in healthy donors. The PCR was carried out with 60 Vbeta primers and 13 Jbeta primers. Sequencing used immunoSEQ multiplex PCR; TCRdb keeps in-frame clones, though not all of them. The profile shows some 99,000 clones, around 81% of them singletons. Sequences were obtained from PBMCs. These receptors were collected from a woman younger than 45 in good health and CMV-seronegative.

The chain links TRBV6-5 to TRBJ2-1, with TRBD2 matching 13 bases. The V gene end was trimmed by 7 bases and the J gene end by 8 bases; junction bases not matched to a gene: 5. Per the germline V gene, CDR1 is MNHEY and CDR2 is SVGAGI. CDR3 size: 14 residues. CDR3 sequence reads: CASTWTSGSYEQFF. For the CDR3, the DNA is TGTGCCAGCACCTGGACTAGCGGGAGTTATGAGCAGTTCTTC.

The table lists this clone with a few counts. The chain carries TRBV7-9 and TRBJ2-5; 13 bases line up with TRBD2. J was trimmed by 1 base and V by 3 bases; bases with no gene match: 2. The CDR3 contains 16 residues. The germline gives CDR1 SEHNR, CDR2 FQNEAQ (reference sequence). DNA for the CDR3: TGTGCCAGCAGCTTCGGGACTAGCGGGACCCAAGAGACCCAGTACTTC. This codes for CASSFGTSGTQETQYF. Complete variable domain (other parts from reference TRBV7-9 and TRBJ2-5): DTGVSQNPRHKITKRGQNVTFRCDPISEHNRLYWYRQTLGQGPEFLTYFQNEAQLEKSRLLSDRFSAERPKGSFSTLEIQRTEQGDSAMYLCASSFGTSGTQETQYFGPGTRLLVL.

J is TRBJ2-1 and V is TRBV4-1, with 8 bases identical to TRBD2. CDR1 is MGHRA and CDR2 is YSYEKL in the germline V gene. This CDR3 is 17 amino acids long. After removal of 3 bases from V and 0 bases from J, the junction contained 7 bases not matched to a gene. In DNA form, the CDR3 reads TGCGCCAGCAGCCACGGTTGGCTAGCGGGCTCCTACAATGAGCAGTTCTTC. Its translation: CASSHGWLAGSYNEQFF.

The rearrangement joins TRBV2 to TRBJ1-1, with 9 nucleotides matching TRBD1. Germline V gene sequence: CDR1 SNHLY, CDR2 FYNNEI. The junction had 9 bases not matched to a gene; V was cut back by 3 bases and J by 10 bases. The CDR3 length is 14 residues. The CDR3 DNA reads TGTGCCAGCAGTGACGGGGGACAGGGAGGTCGAGCTTTCTTT. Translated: CASSDGGQGGRAFF. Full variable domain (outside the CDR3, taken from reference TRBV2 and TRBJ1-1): EPEVTQTPSHQVTQMGQEVILRCVPISNHLYFYWYRQILGQKVEFLVSFYNNEISEKSEIFDDQFSVERPDGSNFTLKIRSTKLEDSAMYFCASSDGGQGGRAFFGQGTRLTVV.

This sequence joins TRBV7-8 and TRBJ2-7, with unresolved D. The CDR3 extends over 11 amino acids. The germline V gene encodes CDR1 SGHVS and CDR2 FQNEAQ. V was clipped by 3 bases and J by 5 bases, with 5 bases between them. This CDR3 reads CASSFLDEQYF. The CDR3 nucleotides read TGTGCCAGCAGCTTTCTCGACGAGCAGTACTTC. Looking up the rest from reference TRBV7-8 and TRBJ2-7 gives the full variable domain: GAGVSQSPRYKVAKRGQDVALRCDPISGHVSLFWYQQALGQGPEFLTYFQNEAQLDKSGLPSDRFFAERPEGSVSTLKIQRTQQEDSAVYLCASSFLDEQYFGPGTRLTVT.

CDR3 nucleotide sequence: TGTGCCAGCTCAGGGACACGGCGAATCTACGAGCAGTACTTC. It specifies CASSGTRRIYEQYF. The gene calls are TRBV18 and TRBJ2-7; TRBD1 is a possible D gene (6 bases). Trimming took off 5 bases at V and 3 bases at J, with 14 bases between the two ends. The CDR3 length is 14 residues. In germline, CDR1 is KGHSH, CDR2 LQKENI.

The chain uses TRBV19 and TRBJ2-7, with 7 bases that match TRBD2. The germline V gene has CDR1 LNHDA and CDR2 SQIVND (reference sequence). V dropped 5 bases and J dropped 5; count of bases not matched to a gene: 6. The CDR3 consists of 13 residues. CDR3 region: CASSFRTRDEQYF. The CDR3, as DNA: TGTGCCAGTAGTTTCCGGACTAGAGACGAGCAGTACTTC.

The CDR3 here is CASTAGGGQPQHF. CDR3 bases: TGTGCCAGCACCGCAGGGGGCGGGCAGCCCCAGCATTTT. The J gene is TRBJ1-5, the V gene TRBV6-5, with 8 bases that match TRBD1. Per germline, CDR1 MNHEY and CDR2 SVGAGI. This CDR3 is 13 amino acids long. V shed 7 bases, J shed 7 bases, and the junction held 6 bases outside the gene matches.

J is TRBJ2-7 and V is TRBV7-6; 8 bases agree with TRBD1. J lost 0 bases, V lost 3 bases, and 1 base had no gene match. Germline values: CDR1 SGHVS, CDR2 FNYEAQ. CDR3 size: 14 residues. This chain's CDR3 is CASSFTGGSYEQYF. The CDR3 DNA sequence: TGTGCCAGCAGCTTCACAGGGGGCTCCTACGAGCAGTACTTC.

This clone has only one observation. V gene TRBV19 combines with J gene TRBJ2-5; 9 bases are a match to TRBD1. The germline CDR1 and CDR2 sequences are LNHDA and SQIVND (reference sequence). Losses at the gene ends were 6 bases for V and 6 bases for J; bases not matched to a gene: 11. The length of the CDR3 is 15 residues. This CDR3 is CASSEPSGQGKTQYF. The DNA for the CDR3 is TGTGCCAGTAGCGAACCAAGCGGACAGGGGAAGACCCAGTACTTC.

The CDR3 region is CASSDGQGVMYTEAFF. The CDR3 DNA sequence: TGTGCCAGCAGTGATGGACAGGGGGTGATGTACACTGAAGCTTTCTTT. J is TRBJ1-1 and V is TRBV6-1, with TRBD1 matching 10 bases. This CDR3 has 16 residues. CDR1 is MNHNS, CDR2 SASEGT, per germline. V lost 3 bases and J lost 3; bases outside the gene matches: 7.

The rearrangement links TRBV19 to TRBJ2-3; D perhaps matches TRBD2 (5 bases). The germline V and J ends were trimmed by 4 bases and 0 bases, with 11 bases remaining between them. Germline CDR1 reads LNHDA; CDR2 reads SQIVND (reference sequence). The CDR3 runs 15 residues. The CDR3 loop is CASSRTGSSTDTQYF. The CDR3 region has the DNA TGTGCCAGTAGTAGGACTGGGTCTAGCACAGATACGCAGTATTTT. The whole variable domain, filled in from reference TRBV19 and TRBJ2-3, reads DGGITQSPKYLFRKEGQNVTLSCEQNLNHDAMYWYRQDPGQGLRLIYYSQIVNDFQKGDIAEGYSVSREKKESFPLTVTSAQKNPTAFYLCASSRTGSSTDTQYFGPGTRLTVL.

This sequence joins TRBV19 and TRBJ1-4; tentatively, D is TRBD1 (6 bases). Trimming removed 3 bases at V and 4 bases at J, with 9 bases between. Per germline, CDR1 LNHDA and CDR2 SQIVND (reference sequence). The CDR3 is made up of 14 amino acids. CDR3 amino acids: CASSMTGVNEKLFF. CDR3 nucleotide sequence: TGTGCCAGTAGTATGACAGGAGTTAATGAAAAACTGTTTTTT.

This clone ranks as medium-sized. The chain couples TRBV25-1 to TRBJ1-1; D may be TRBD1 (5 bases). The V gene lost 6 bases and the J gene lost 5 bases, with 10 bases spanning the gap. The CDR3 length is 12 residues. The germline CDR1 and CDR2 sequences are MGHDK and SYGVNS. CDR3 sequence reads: CASRQGWTEAFF. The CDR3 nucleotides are TGTGCCAGCAGGCAGGGATGGACTGAAGCTTTCTTT.

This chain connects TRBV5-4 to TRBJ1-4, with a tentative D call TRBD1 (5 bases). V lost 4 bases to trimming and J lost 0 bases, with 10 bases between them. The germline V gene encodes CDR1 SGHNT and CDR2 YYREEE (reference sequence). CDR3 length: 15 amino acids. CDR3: CASSPTGATNEKLFF. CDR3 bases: TGTGCCAGCAGCCCCACGGGGGCAACTAATGAAAAACTGTTTTTT.

The CDR3 nucleotides are TGTGCCAGCAGCTTTCTCTCCGGGAATTTTGCAAACACCATATATTTT. This gives the protein CASSFLSGNFANTIYF. The chain employs TRBV5-4 and TRBJ1-3; unclear D gene. This CDR3 is 16 amino acids long. Germline V lookup: CDR1 SGHNT, CDR2 YYREEE (reference sequence). Trimming left V 2 bases short and J 6 bases short, with 18 bases between. The full variable domain, with the rest looked up from reference TRBV5-4 and TRBJ1-3, is ETGVTQSPTHLIKTRGQQVTLRCSSQSGHNTVSWYQQALGQGPQFIFQYYREEENGRGNFPPRFSGLQFPNYSSELNVNALELDDSALYLCASSFLSGNFANTIYFGEGSWLTVV.

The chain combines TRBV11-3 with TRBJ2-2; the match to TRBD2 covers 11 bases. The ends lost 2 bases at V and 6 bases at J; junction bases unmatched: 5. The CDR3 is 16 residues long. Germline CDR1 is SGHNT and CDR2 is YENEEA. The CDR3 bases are TGTGCCAGCAGCTTAACGGGACTAGCGGAGGCCGGGGAGCTGTTTTTT. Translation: CASSLTGLAEAGELFF.

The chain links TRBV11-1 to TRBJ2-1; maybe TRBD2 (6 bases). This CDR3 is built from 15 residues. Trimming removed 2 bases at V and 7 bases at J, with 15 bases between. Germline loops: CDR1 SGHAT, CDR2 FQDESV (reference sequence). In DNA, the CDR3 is TGTGCCAGCAGCTTACATGGGAGGAGGTGGAATGAGCAGTTCTTC. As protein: CASSLHGRRWNEQFF. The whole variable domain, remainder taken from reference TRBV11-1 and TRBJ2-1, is EAEVAQSPRYKITEKSQAVAFWCDPISGHATLYWYRQILGQGPELLVQFQDESVVDDSQLPKDRFSAERLKGVDSTLKIQPAELGDSAMYLCASSLHGRRWNEQFFGPGTRLTVL.

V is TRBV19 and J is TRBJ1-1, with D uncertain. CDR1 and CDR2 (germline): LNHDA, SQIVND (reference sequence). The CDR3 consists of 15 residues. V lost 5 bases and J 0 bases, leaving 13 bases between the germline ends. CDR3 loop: CASSLRGRMNTEAFF. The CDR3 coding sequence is TGTGCCAGTAGTCTAAGAGGGCGGATGAACACTGAAGCTTTCTTT.

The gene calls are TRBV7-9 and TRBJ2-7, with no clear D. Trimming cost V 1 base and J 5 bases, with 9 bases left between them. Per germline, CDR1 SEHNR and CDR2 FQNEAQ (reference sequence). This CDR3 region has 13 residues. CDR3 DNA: TGTGCCAGCAGCTTAGTAGACAAAGACGAGCAGTACTTC. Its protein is CASSLVDKDEQYF.

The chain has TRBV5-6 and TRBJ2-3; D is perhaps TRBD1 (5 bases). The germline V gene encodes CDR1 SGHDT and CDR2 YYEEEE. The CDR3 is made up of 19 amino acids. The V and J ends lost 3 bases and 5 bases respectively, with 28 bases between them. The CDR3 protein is CASSWNGFIVTPDIDTQYF. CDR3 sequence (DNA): TGTGCCAGCAGCTGGAATGGTTTTATAGTGACCCCGGACATAGATACGCAGTATTTT.